The 20 T cell receptor beta chains below come from one sample, sequenced in a study of glioma-infiltrating T cells after dendritic cell vaccination. The repertoire was sequenced with immunoSEQ multiplex PCR; TCRdb's copy has only in-frame clones and lacks some. This sample carries about 32,000 clones, 85% to 95% of them seen once, and the ten largest clones take roughly 2%. This sample comprised blood, obtained before dendritic cell vaccination. The receptor set was obtained from a human donor with glioblastoma.

CDR3 sequence: CSGGGDSYNEQFF. The CDR3 DNA follows: TGCAGTGGGGGGGGCGACTCCTACAATGAGCAGTTCTTC. The chain couples TRBV29-1 to TRBJ2-1; possibly TRBD2 for D (7 bases). Germline V gene sequence: CDR1 SQVTM, CDR2 ANQGSEA. CDR3 size: 13 residues.

This chain joins TRBV29-1 and TRBJ2-3; perhaps TRBD2 as D (5 bases). Germline lookup yields CDR1 SQVTM and CDR2 ANQGSEA. CDR3 size: 13 residues. The V end lost 5 bases, the J end lost 2 bases, and 11 bases lay between the germline ends. The CDR3 region has the DNA TGCAGCGTTCTCCGGGATCACACAGATACGCAGTATTTT. Translated, it gives CSVLRDHTDTQYF.

The chain recombines TRBV19 with TRBJ1-3; D is perhaps TRBD1 (5 bases). V dropped 4 bases and J dropped 4 bases, with 11 bases sitting between them. The length of the CDR3 is 14 residues. The germline V gene has CDR1 LNHDA and CDR2 SQIVND (reference sequence). CDR3 DNA sequence: TGTGCCAGTAGTAAGGGGCGACGAGGAAACACCATATATTTT. Protein product: CASSKGRRGNTIYF. Full variable domain (rest looked up from reference TRBV19 and TRBJ1-3): DGGITQSPKYLFRKEGQNVTLSCEQNLNHDAMYWYRQDPGQGLRLIYYSQIVNDFQKGDIAEGYSVSREKKESFPLTVTSAQKNPTAFYLCASSKGRRGNTIYFGEGSWLTVV.

This chain uses TRBV18 with TRBJ1-2; unclear D gene. The V end lost 6 bases, the J end lost 1 base, and 9 bases lay between the germline ends. CDR1 and CDR2 (germline): KGHSH, LQKENI. This CDR3 comprises 13 residues. CDR3 sequence reads: CASSPGSNYGYTF. The DNA for the CDR3 is TGTGCCAGCTCCCCCGGGAGTAACTATGGCTACACCTTC.

J is TRBJ2-2 and V is TRBV19, with 7 bases lining up with TRBD1. Germline V gene lookup returns CDR1 LNHDA and CDR2 SQIVND (reference sequence). V shed 6 bases and J 3 bases; nucleotides not matched to a gene: 7. The CDR3 covers 15 residues. The CDR3 DNA reads as TGTGCCAGTAGGAGACAGGGAAGCTACACCGGGGAGCTGTTTTTT. Its translation: CASRRQGSYTGELFF.

The V gene is TRBV6-6, the J gene TRBJ1-3; TRBD1 aligns across 7 bases. The CDR3 covers 16 residues. Germline values: CDR1 MNHNY, CDR2 SVGAGI (reference sequence). J gave up 3 bases and V 7 bases, and 12 bases lay outside the gene matches. The CDR3 region is CASTSSDRADGNTIYF. The CDR3 DNA reads as TGTGCCAGCACCTCCTCTGACAGGGCGGATGGAAACACCATATATTTT.

The chain uses TRBV6-5 and TRBJ2-7; 7 nucleotides agree with TRBD1. V was pared by 6 bases and J by 5 bases, with 7 bases of the junction left unmatched. Germline V gene data show CDR1 as MNHEY and CDR2 as SVGAGI. This CDR3 has 13 amino acids. The DNA of the CDR3 is TGTGCCAGCAGAGACACAGGGGAGCACGAGCAGTACTTC. It specifies CASRDTGEHEQYF.

The chain employs TRBV6-1 and TRBJ2-2; the D gene is possibly TRBD1 (5 bases). The CDR3 loop spans 14 amino acids. V was cut by 2 bases and J by 3 bases, with 7 bases left in between. Germline V CDR1 and CDR2: MNHNS, SASEGT. Here the CDR3 reads CASSEQGYTGELFF. The CDR3 coding sequence is TGTGCCAGCAGTGAACAGGGTTACACCGGGGAGCTGTTTTTT.

DNA for the CDR3: TGTGCCAGCAGCAATACAGGGTCTGGTCAGCCCCAGCATTTT. Its protein is CASSNTGSGQPQHF. The chain is built from TRBV5-4 and TRBJ1-5, with D possibly TRBD1 on 6 matching bases. V was clipped by 4 bases and J by 6 bases, with 14 bases between them. Germline V gene sequence: CDR1 SGHNT, CDR2 YYREEE (reference sequence). The CDR3 extends over 14 amino acids.

Only one count was recorded for this clone. The chain carries TRBV5-6 and TRBJ2-2; 8 nucleotides align to TRBD2. Germline V gene sequence: CDR1 SGHDT, CDR2 YYEEEE. This CDR3 comprises 16 residues. V lost 0 bases to trimming and J lost 6 bases; unmatched junction nucleotides: 7. CDR3 region: CASSLEGLGSAGELFF. The DNA for the CDR3 is TGTGCCAGCAGCTTGGAGGGACTAGGTTCTGCCGGGGAGCTGTTTTTT.

The chain has TRBV29-1 and TRBJ2-1; D may be TRBD2 (5 bases). Per the germline V gene, CDR1 is SQVTM and CDR2 is ANQGSEA. The CDR3 contains 13 residues. V was pared by 4 bases and J by 4 bases, with 11 bases between. For the CDR3, the DNA is TGCAGCGTTGCACTAGGGATATACAATGAGCAGTTCTTC. Amino acid sequence: CSVALGIYNEQFF.

The chain has TRBV30 and TRBJ1-5; maybe TRBD1 (6 bases). The germline V gene has CDR1 GTSNPN and CDR2 SVGIG (reference sequence). The V end was cut by 0 bases, the J end by 4 bases, with 10 bases between. This CDR3 is 14 amino acids long. CDR3 sequence (DNA): TGTGCCTGGAGTGTTACAGGGCGAAATCAGCCCCAGCATTTT. Translated, it gives CAWSVTGRNQPQHF. The full variable domain, in which reference TRBV30 and TRBJ1-5 provide the parts outside the CDR3, is SQTIHQWPATLVQPVGSPLSLECTVEGTSNPNLYWYRQAAGRGLQLLFYSVGIGQISSEVPQNLSASRPQDRQFILSSKKLLLSDSGFYLCAWSVTGRNQPQHFGDGTRLSIL.

The chain carries TRBV7-2 and TRBJ2-7; D is uncertain. This CDR3 is built from 13 residues. Trimming removed 5 bases from V and 3 bases from J, with 11 bases in between. Per germline, CDR1 SGHTA and CDR2 FQGNSA. The CDR3 spells CASSIPPVYEQYF. CDR3 bases: TGTGCCAGCAGCATACCCCCGGTCTACGAGCAGTACTTC.

This chain connects TRBV19 to TRBJ2-3; 7 bases fit TRBD1. With V trimmed by 3 bases and J by 2 bases, 5 bases remained unmatched. The CDR3 consists of 15 residues. Germline CDR1 is LNHDA and CDR2 is SQIVND (reference sequence). CDR3 residues: CASSMWTGNTDTQYF. Here the CDR3 DNA reads TGTGCCAGTAGTATGTGGACAGGAAACACAGATACGCAGTATTTT.

This clone showed up just once. This chain connects TRBV6-5 to TRBJ2-2, with 9 bases aligning to TRBD2. V dropped 6 bases and J dropped 1; count of bases not matched to a gene: 3. The CDR3 runs 15 residues. From germline, CDR1 is MNHEY and CDR2 SVGAGI. The CDR3 protein is CASRRSGGNTGELFF. In DNA form, the CDR3 reads TGTGCCAGCAGACGTAGCGGGGGGAACACCGGGGAGCTGTTTTTT.

A single count supports this clone. CDR3 sequence: CASSHGTDYHYEQYF. CDR3 in DNA: TGTGCCAGCAGCCACGGGACAGACTACCACTACGAGCAGTACTTC. The V call is TRBV6-1, the J call TRBJ2-7; the match to TRBD1 covers 7 bases. Germline CDR1 reads MNHNS; CDR2 reads SASEGT. The CDR3 is 15 residues long. The V segment lost 6 bases and the J segment 3 bases; nucleotides outside the gene matches: 11.

The chain carries TRBV7-2 and TRBJ2-7, with TRBD2 matching 10 bases. The V and J ends lost 5 bases and 6 bases, in that order; junction bases with no gene match: 10. Per the germline V gene, CDR1 is SGHTA and CDR2 is FQGNSA. There are 15 residues in the CDR3. CDR3 amino acids: CASSVGGLAIGEQYF. CDR3 bases: TGTGCCAGCAGCGTAGGGGGACTAGCGATTGGCGAGCAGTACTTC.

The rearrangement uses TRBV19 and TRBJ2-2; D may be TRBD2 (6 bases). Deletions cut 7 bases from V and 5 bases from J, with 14 bases between. CDR1 and CDR2 (germline): LNHDA, SQIVND (reference sequence). CDR3 length: 14 amino acids. The CDR3 DNA sequence: TGTGCCAGTACCCCGGGAGAAGCAACCGGGGAGCTGTTTTTT. Its translation: CASTPGEATGELFF.

This clone has a single count. The chain links TRBV5-5 to TRBJ1-4, with TRBD1 matching over 9 bases. CDR1 and CDR2 from the germline V gene are SGHKS and YYEKEE (reference sequence). After removal of 4 bases from V and 8 bases from J, the junction contained 9 bases not matched to a gene. The CDR3 runs to 15 residues. CDR3 nucleotides: TGTGCCAGCAGCACTTACAGGGGGCAGGGCGAAAAACTGTTTTTT. Encoded protein: CASSTYRGQGEKLFF.

This sequence joins TRBV27 and TRBJ1-1; D is perhaps TRBD1 (5 bases). Between the trimmed V and J ends, which lost 4 bases and 4 bases, there was a span of 16 bases. Germline CDR1 is MNHEY and CDR2 is SMNVEV (reference sequence). The length of the CDR3 is 15 residues. The CDR3 DNA reads TGTGCCAGCAGTTCCGGGGGGATATCGGCCACTGAAGCTTTCTTT. Its translation: CASSSGGISATEAFF.